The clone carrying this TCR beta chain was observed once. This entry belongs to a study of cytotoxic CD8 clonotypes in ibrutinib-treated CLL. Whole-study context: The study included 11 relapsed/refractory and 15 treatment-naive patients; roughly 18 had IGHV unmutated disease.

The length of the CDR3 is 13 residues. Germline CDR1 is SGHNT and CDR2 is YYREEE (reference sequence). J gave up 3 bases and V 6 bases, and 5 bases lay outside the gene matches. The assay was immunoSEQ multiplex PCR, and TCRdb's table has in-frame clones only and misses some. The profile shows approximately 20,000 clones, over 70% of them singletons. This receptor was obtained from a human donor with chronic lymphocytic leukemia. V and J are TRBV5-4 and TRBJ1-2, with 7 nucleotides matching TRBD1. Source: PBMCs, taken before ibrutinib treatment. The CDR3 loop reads CASKGGLDYGYTF. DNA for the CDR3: TGTGCCAGCAAAGGGGGCTTAGACTATGGCTACACCTTC.